This TCR beta chain was captured by sequencing in a study of PD-1 blockade in classical Hodgkin lymphoma. CDR3 size: 16 residues. V lost 6 bases and J lost 8; bases outside the gene matches: 10. In germline, CDR1 is LNHDA, CDR2 SQIVND (reference sequence). Method: immunoSEQ multiplex PCR; TCRdb's copy keeps in-frame clones and lacks some. The sample has approximately 8,800 clones; 65% to 85% are singletons. Every patient experienced relapse after autologous stem cell transplantation, and brentuximab vedotin exposure varied. Magnetic negative selection served to purify CD4+ T cells out of PBMCs that had been thawed.

The sequences come from CD4+ T cells from blood, collected at baseline. The V gene is TRBV19, the J gene TRBJ2-1; 13 nucleotides align to TRBD2. The clonotype originates from a human donor with classical Hodgkin lymphoma. CDR3 residues: CASSPGLAGLGDEQFF. For the CDR3, the DNA is TGTGCCAGTAGCCCGGGACTAGCGGGATTAGGGGATGAGCAGTTCTTC.